This T cell receptor (beta chain) was captured in a study of technical replicates of blood from a few donors. Only in-frame clones appear in the TCRdb table, and some are missing; sequencing was by immunoSEQ multiplex PCR. The table lists around 50,000 clones, about 96% of them singletons, with 0.39% in the top ten. Sequenced material: T cells isolated from PBMCs. The sequence derives from a human donor in good health.

For the CDR3, the DNA is TGTGCCAGCAGCGATCCAGGTGGTTGGGAAAAACTGTTTTTT. It is translated as CASSDPGGWEKLFF. The chain has TRBV11-1 and TRBJ1-4; D is uncertain. V was clipped by 5 bases and J by 8 bases, with 15 bases between them. The germline V gene has CDR1 SGHAT and CDR2 FQDESV (reference sequence). CDR3 length: 14 amino acids.